One and the same sample provided the 14 T cell receptor beta chains below, sequenced in a study of blood T cell repertoires in COVID-19. Method: immunoSEQ multiplex PCR; TCRdb's copy keeps in-frame clones and lacks some. The table includes tens of thousands of clones, 90% to 95% detected once. The sequenced sample consisted of peripheral blood. Receptors originate from a man aged 35 to 55 with COVID-19, enrolled during active disease.

This chain joins TRBV11-2 and TRBJ1-1; TRBD1 might be the D (5 bases). This CDR3 spans 13 amino acids. V was cut by 5 bases and J by 11 bases, with 18 bases left in between. CDR1 SGHAT and CDR2 FQNNGV come from the germline V gene. The CDR3 here is CASSQSRDWLAFF. CDR3 sequence (DNA): TGTGCCAGCAGCCAGAGCCGGGACTGGTTGGCTTTCTTT.

V usage is TRBV12-5 and J usage is TRBJ1-5, with D possibly TRBD1 on 5 matching bases. Per the germline V gene, CDR1 is LGHNT and CDR2 is FRNRAP. The CDR3 consists of 13 residues. V gave up 8 bases and J gave up 1 base, with 9 bases separating them. The CDR3 region has the DNA TGTGCTAGTCAGGGCCAGAGCAATCAGCCCCAGCATTTT. This gives the protein CASQGQSNQPQHF.

The rearrangement links TRBV28 to TRBJ2-5; 12 bases are a match to TRBD1. The trim removed 3 bases at V and 5 bases at J, leaving 7 bases unmatched. The CDR3 contains 16 residues. The germline gives CDR1 MDHEN, CDR2 SYDVKM. CDR3: CASSFLGQGARETQYF. CDR3 DNA: TGTGCCAGCAGTTTTCTGGGACAGGGGGCTCGGGAGACCCAGTACTTC. The variable domain in full, with the rest retrieved from reference TRBV28 and TRBJ2-5, is DVKVTQSSRYLVKRTGEKVFLECVQDMDHENMFWYRQDPGLGLRLIYFSYDVKMKEKGDIPEGYSVSREKKERFSLILESASTNQTSMYLCASSFLGQGARETQYFGPGTRLLVL.

The genes are TRBV7-8 and TRBJ1-2; D may be TRBD1 (5 bases). V was shortened by 3 bases and J by 2 bases, with 16 bases between the two germline ends. The CDR3 has 16 residues. Germline V gene lookup returns CDR1 SGHVS and CDR2 FQNEAQ. The DNA of the CDR3 is TGTGCCAGCAGCTTTGGAAGGGGCAGGACGAACTATGGCTACACCTTC. Amino acid sequence: CASSFGRGRTNYGYTF.

The chain employs TRBV2 and TRBJ2-5, with D possibly being TRBD1 (6 bases). V shed 6 bases and J shed 2 bases, with 10 bases lying between them. This CDR3 is 13 amino acids long. Germline CDR1 and CDR2: SNHLY and FYNNEI. The CDR3 sequence is CASRWGTQETQYF. The CDR3 DNA reads as TGTGCCAGCAGGTGGGGGACACAAGAGACCCAGTACTTC.

V is TRBV6-2 or TRBV6-3 and J is TRBJ1-5; maybe TRBD1 (6 bases). V was shortened by 5 bases and J by 0 bases, with 20 bases between the two germline ends. There are 18 residues in the CDR3. Germline V gene data show CDR1 as MNHEY and CDR2 as SVGEGT. The CDR3 sequence: CASSLRQDLFYSNQPQHF. Written as DNA, the CDR3 is TGTGCCAGCAGTCTCCGACAGGACCTATTTTATAGCAATCAGCCCCAGCATTTT.

This chain joins TRBV5-1 and TRBJ2-2; 7 nucleotides agree with TRBD1. This CDR3 is built from 15 residues. CDR1 is SGHRS, CDR2 YFSETQ, per germline. V shed 0 bases and J 3 bases; nucleotides not matched to a gene: 2. The CDR3 sequence is CASSLDQGDTGELFF. CDR3 sequence (DNA): TGCGCCAGCAGCTTGGATCAGGGGGACACCGGGGAGCTGTTTTTT.

The rearrangement joins TRBV27 to TRBJ1-2; 8 bases match TRBD1. Germline assignment: CDR1 MNHEY and CDR2 SMNVEV (reference sequence). The CDR3 totals 14 residues. V shed 6 bases, J shed 4 bases, and the junction held 7 bases outside the gene matches. The CDR3 bases are TGTGCCAGCAGACCCTCAGGGGGCCCCTATGGCTACACCTTC. It translates to CASRPSGGPYGYTF.

The DNA for the CDR3 is TGCGCCAGCAGCTTGGTGGGACAGCCCTACAATGAGCAGTTCTTC. Translating it yields CASSLVGQPYNEQFF. This rearrangement joins TRBV5-1 to TRBJ2-1; 7 bases fit TRBD1. This CDR3 is built from 15 residues. The V gene end was trimmed by 0 bases and the J gene end by 2 bases; junction bases not matched to a gene: 2. Germline CDR1 reads SGHRS; CDR2 reads YFSETQ.

The V gene is TRBV25-1, the J gene TRBJ2-5; a possible D gene is TRBD1 (6 bases). CDR3 size: 13 residues. Germline CDR1 reads MGHDK; CDR2 reads SYGVNS. Deletions cut 7 bases from V and 0 bases from J, with 9 bases between. The CDR3 DNA sequence: TGTGCCAGCACCGACAGGAACCAAGAGACCCAGTACTTC. This codes for CASTDRNQETQYF. Combining the CDR3 with reference TRBV25-1 and TRBJ2-5 gives the whole variable domain EADIYQTPRYLVIGTGKKITLECSQTMGHDKMYWYQQDPGMELHLIHYSYGVNSTEKGDLSSESTVSRIRTEHFPLTLESARPSHTSQYLCASTDRNQETQYFGPGTRLLVL.

This sequence joins TRBV11-1 and TRBJ2-3; D may be TRBD1 (7 bases). CDR3 length: 15 residues. Germline V gene sequence: CDR1 SGHAT, CDR2 FQDESV (reference sequence). V lost 4 bases and J 4 bases, leaving 15 bases between the germline ends. CDR3 bases: TGTGCCAGCAGCTCTCCGGGACAGCGGGCAGATACGCAGTATTTT. Translated: CASSSPGQRADTQYF.

This clone has only a few counts. The sample contains more than one DNA sequence encoding this CDR3. The CDR3 loop reads CASSLGQGEAFF. DNA of the CDR3: TGTGCCAGCAGCTTAGGACAGGGAGAAGCTTTCTTT. The V gene is TRBV7-9, the J gene TRBJ1-1; 7 bases match TRBD1. Germline CDR1 SEHNR, CDR2 FQNEAQ (reference sequence). The CDR3 contains 12 residues. The ends lost 1 base at V and 8 bases at J; junction bases unmatched: 1.

The V gene is TRBV7-5, the J gene TRBJ2-7; the D call TRBD1 from the table was never checked on the DNA. TRBV7-5 is tagged as a pseudogene. The CDR3 consists of 16 residues. The CDR3 spells CVRSLGLGQEIYEQYF. In DNA, the CDR3 is TGTGTCAGAAGCTTAGGATTGGGTCAGGAAATCTACGAGCAGTACTTC.

The chain uses TRBV29-1 and TRBJ1-2; maybe TRBD1 (5 bases). Deletions cut 7 bases from V and 7 bases from J, with 16 bases between. The CDR3 is 12 residues long. Per germline, CDR1 SQVTM and CDR2 ANQGSEA. As DNA, the CDR3 is TGCAGCGGGGGACGTCAAGCGGGTGGCTACACCTTC. Its translation is CSGGRQAGGYTF.